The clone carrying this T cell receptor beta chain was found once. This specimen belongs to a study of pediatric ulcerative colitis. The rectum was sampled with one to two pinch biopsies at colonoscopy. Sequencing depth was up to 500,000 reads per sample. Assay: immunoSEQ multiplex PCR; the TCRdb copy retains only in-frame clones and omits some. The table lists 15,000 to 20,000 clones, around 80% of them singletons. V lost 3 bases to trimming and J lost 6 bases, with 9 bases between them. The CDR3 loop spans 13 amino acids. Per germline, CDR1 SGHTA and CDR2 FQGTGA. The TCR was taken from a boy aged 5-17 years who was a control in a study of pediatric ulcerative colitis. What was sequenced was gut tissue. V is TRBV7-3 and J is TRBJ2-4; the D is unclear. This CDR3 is CASSFLVGNIQYF. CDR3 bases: TGTGCCAGCAGCTTTTTAGTAGGAAACATTCAGTACTTC.